The source of this T cell receptor beta chain is a study of T-cell reconstitution after alpha-beta-depleted transplantation in children. Turning to this clonotype: Antigen specificity is unknown. A much bigger clone sits one base away, suggesting this may be a read error.

General observations from the study: Several hundred expanded graft clones reportedly were the source of alpha-beta T cells about two months after transplant. T-cell numbers and diversity one year post-transplant derived largely from freshly generated T cells.

There are 15 residues in the CDR3. Germline V gene data show CDR1 as SQVTM and CDR2 as ANQGSEA. Using unique molecular identifiers, the investigators prepared the TCRbeta library. TCRdb re-called the PCR reads through MiXCR, storing one row per CDR3 protein. The table shows 70,000 or so distinct CDR3 sequences, with approximately 11% occurring only once. The receptor was derived from a boy younger than 18 with acute myeloid leukemia, due to receive a stem cell transplant. V and J are TRBV29-1 and TRBJ1-2; maybe TRBD1 (5 bases). The sample here was PBMCs, taken before TCRalphabeta/CD19-depleted stem cell transplant. CDR3 region: CSVEAGSAGNFGYTF. The DNA of the CDR3 is TGCAGCGTTGAAGCCGGATCGGCAGGGAACTTTGGCTACACCTTC. The whole variable domain, filled in from reference TRBV29-1 and TRBJ1-2, reads SAVISQKPSRDICQRGTSLTIQCQVDSQVTMMFWYRQQPGQSLTLIATANQGSEATYESGFVIDKFPISRPNLTFSTLTVSNMSPEDSSIYLCSVEAGSAGNFGYTFGSGTRLTVV.